The 15 T cell receptor beta chains in this list originate from one sample, sequenced in a study of human T cells and chemical hapten exposure. Via MiXCR, TCRdb re-called the RACE reads, giving one row per CDR3 protein. The data contain about 69,000 distinct CDR3 sequences, 10% of them singletons. Indicated time point: patch test 2, 6 weeks after DPC sensitization. Treatment specified: therapeutic diphenylcyclopropenone sensitization with weekly scalp DPC. Material: whole blood, obtained in connection with sensitization to the hapten diphenylcyclopropenone (DPC). The source is a woman aged 50 to 60 with alopecia areata. Some clones in this sample may be carry-over from other donors' samples.

This clonotype has ten or more counts. This chain's CDR3 is CASSETSGRTGELFF. Here the CDR3 DNA reads TGTGCCAGCAGTGAGACTAGCGGGCGAACCGGGGAGCTGTTTTTT. This chain joins TRBV2 and TRBJ2-2; TRBD2 aligns across 10 bases. Germline V gene data show CDR1 as SNHLY and CDR2 as FYNNEI. V was clipped by 3 bases and J by 5 bases; unmatched bases: 3. The CDR3 totals 15 residues.

This clonotype was counted between two and nine times. This chain connects TRBV9 to TRBJ2-5, with D unclear. Germline CDR1 is SGDLS and CDR2 is YYNGEE. V dropped 1 base and J dropped 5 bases, with 15 bases sitting between them. CDR3 length: 15 residues. CDR3 in DNA: TGTGCCAGCAGCGTACTCCCGGGCACTGGGGAGACCCAGTACTTC. This encodes CASSVLPGTGETQYF. Full variable domain (rest looked up from reference TRBV9 and TRBJ2-5): DSGVTQTPKHLITATGQRVTLRCSPRSGDLSVYWYQQSLDQGLQFLIQYYNGEERAKGNILERFSAQQFPDLHSELNLSSLELGDSALYFCASSVLPGTGETQYFGPGTRLLVL.

The chain uses TRBV7-6 and TRBJ1-2, with no clear D. Trimming took off 2 bases at V and 0 bases at J, with 10 bases between the two ends. The CDR3 length is 15 residues. The germline V gene has CDR1 SGHVS and CDR2 FNYEAQ. The CDR3 bases are TGTGCCAGCAGCTTAAGCCCGAACCCTAACTATGGCTACACCTTC. Its translation: CASSLSPNPNYGYTF.

This clonotype was picked up many times. V gene TRBV20-1 combines with J gene TRBJ2-7, with 7 bases lining up with TRBD1. The CDR3 is made up of 12 amino acids. Germline V gene lookup returns CDR1 DFQATT and CDR2 SNEGSKA (reference sequence). The CDR3 region has the DNA TGCAGCCTAGGGGACAGCACCTACGAGCAGTACTTC. Its translation is CSLGDSTYEQYF.

This clonotype turned up a few times. The chain employs TRBV12-3 or TRBV12-4 and TRBJ2-5; D unresolved. This CDR3 is built from 14 residues. V was pared by 5 bases and J by 1 base, with 11 bases between. The CDR3 nucleotides are TGTGCCAGCAGTATCTCTTGGGGCCAAGAGACCCAGTACTTC. Translation gives CASSISWGQETQYF.

The CDR3 bases are TGCAGTGCTAGAAAGACAGGGGGGGCTAAAAACATTCAGTACTTC. Its translation: CSARKTGGAKNIQYF. V gene TRBV20-1 combines with J gene TRBJ2-4; 9 bases are a match to TRBD1. The germline V gene has CDR1 DFQATT and CDR2 SNEGSKA (reference sequence). The CDR3 has 15 amino acids. V was pared by 2 bases and J by 4 bases, with 6 bases of the junction left unmatched.

This clonotype was counted ten times or more. The V gene is TRBV19, the J gene TRBJ2-1; TRBD2 matches at 9 bases. The trim removed 4 bases at V and 5 bases at J, leaving 6 bases unmatched. CDR1 is LNHDA and CDR2 is SQIVND in the germline V gene (reference sequence). This CDR3 region has 15 residues. The CDR3 sequence: CASSKIAGDNNEQFF. As DNA, the CDR3 is TGTGCCAGTAGTAAAATAGCGGGAGACAACAATGAGCAGTTCTTC.

This clonotype was detected ten times or more. This rearrangement joins TRBV28 to TRBJ2-7, with TRBD1 matching 7 bases. From germline, CDR1 is MDHEN and CDR2 SYDVKM. V gave up 6 bases and J gave up 2 bases; unmatched junction bases: 13. This CDR3 contains 16 residues. The DNA of the CDR3 is TGTGCCAGCAGCTCGACGAGACAGGGCCCGACCTACGAGCAGTACTTC. Protein product: CASSSTRQGPTYEQYF.

The sample holds a few counts of this clonotype. The V call is TRBV5-1, the J call TRBJ2-1; D is unclear. Germline CDR1 and CDR2: SGHRS and YFSETQ. The V gene lost 5 bases and the J gene lost 7 bases, with 10 bases spanning the gap. The CDR3 runs 12 residues. The CDR3 DNA follows: TGCGCCAGCAGACCGACATGGAATGAGCAGTTCTTC. Its translation is CASRPTWNEQFF.

This sequence joins TRBV10-3 and TRBJ2-7, with D hard to call. Per germline, CDR1 ENHRY and CDR2 SYGVKD. The CDR3 spans 11 residues. V lost 8 bases, J lost 6 bases, and 11 bases lay in between. The CDR3 sequence: CAIFLYCEQYF. In nucleotides, the CDR3 is TGTGCCATCTTTTTATATTGCGAGCAGTACTTC.

This clonotype occurred many times. This chain links TRBV10-3 with TRBJ2-7; 7 nucleotides agree with TRBD2. This CDR3 has 15 amino acids. CDR1 is ENHRY and CDR2 is SYGVKD in the germline V gene. Losses at the gene ends were 0 bases for V and 4 bases for J; bases not matched to a gene: 6. The CDR3 region is CAISESNPSGYEQYF. For the CDR3, the DNA is TGTGCCATCAGTGAGTCGAACCCTAGCGGATACGAGCAGTACTTC.

The CDR3 DNA follows: TGTGCCAGCAGCTCCATGGAGGGGTTCCCCTACGAGCAGTACTTC. It specifies CASSSMEGFPYEQYF. The V and J genes are TRBV7-6 and TRBJ2-7, with D possibly TRBD2 on 6 matching bases. The V end lost 4 bases, the J end lost 2 bases, and 15 bases lay between the germline ends. The CDR3 has 15 residues. Germline V gene lookup returns CDR1 SGHVS and CDR2 FNYEAQ. Full variable domain (rest looked up from reference TRBV7-6 and TRBJ2-7): GAGVSQSPRYKVTKRGQDVALRCDPISGHVSLYWYRQALGQGPEFLTYFNYEAQQDKSGLPNDRFSAERPEGSISTLTIQRTEQRDSAMYRCASSSMEGFPYEQYFGPGTRLTVT.

This clonotype has ten or more counts. The chain uses TRBV1 and TRBJ2-1. TRBV1 is marked as a pseudogene. The CDR3 totals 22 residues. The CDR3: CTSSQGWSKAKIRTSSYNEQFF. The DNA for the CDR3 is TGCACCAGCAGCCAAGGTTGGTCGAAAGCTAAGATAAGAACGAGCTCCTACAATGAGCAGTTCTTC.

A remark on this clonotype: Being one base from a much bigger clone, this may be a read error. This chain joins TRBV5-5 and TRBJ1-5; possibly TRBD1 for D (6 bases). Germline lookup yields CDR1 SGHKS and CDR2 YYEKEE (reference sequence). This CDR3 has 14 residues. Here the CDR3 reads CASSRGASDQPLHF. Written as DNA, the CDR3 is TGTGCCAGCAGCCGGGGGGCGAGCGATCAGCCCCTGCATTTT. The variable domain in full, completed from reference TRBV5-5 and TRBJ1-5, reads DAGVTQSPTHLIKTRGQQVTLRCSPISGHKSVSWYQQVLGQGPQFIFQYYEKEERGRGNFPDRFSARQFPNYSSELNVNALLLGDSALYLCASSRGASDQPLHFGDGTRLSIL.

This clonotype was detected many times. The CDR3 sequence is CSSRRGNTIYF. The DNA of the CDR3 is TGCAGCTCCAGACGTGGAAACACCATATATTTT. This chain connects TRBV29-1 to TRBJ1-3; D is unclear. CDR3 size: 11 residues. V was cut by 8 bases and J by 3 bases, with 8 bases left in between. Germline loops: CDR1 SQVTM, CDR2 ANQGSEA.